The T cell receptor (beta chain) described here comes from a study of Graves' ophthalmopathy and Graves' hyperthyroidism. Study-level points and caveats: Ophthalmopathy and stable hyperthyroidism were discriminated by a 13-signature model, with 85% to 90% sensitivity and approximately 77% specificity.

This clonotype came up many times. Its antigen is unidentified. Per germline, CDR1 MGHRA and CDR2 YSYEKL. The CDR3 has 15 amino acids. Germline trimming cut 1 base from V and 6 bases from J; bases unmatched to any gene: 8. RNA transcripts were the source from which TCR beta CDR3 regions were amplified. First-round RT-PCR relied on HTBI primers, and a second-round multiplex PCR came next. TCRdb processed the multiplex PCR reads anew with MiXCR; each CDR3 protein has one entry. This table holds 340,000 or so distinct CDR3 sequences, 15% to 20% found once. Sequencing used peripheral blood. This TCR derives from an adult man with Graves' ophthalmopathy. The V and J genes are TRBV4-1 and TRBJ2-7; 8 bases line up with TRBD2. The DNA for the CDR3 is TGCGCCAGCAGCCAAGGGGCTAGCGGGTCCGGCGAGCAGTACTTC. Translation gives CASSQGASGSGEQYF.